The 17 T cell receptor beta chains listed next were all sequenced from one sample in a study of T cell repertoires in cytomegalovirus infection (dated by TCRdb to between 2019 and 2020). Their recognized antigens are unknown. Sequenced on an Illumina HiSeq 1500. TCRdb reanalyzed the raw reads on its own, using fastp at Q25 for trimming and MiXCR for clone calling, and kept in-frame beta chains. Identical CDR3 proteins give one entry, which carries the most common genes and DNA. The sample data list roughly 990,000 distinct CDR3 sequences, and around 29% of these were observed just once. More than 13% of the sample belongs to the ten largest clones. The treatment or condition label here, explained by the study, means: in vitro stimulation with specific CMV peptide epitopes to enrich CMV-specific T cells. Sequences were derived from cultured CD8+ T cells from PBMCs, sampled from culture after CMV antigen stimulation. Receptors were obtained from a human donor in good health (CMV status not recorded). Some clones in this sample may be carry-over from other donors' samples.

This clonotype has just a few counts. The rearrangement joins TRBV4-1 to TRBJ1-6, with 8 bases lining up with TRBD1. CDR3 size: 19 residues. CDR1 and CDR2 (germline): MGHRA, YSYEKL. Germline trimming cut 6 bases from V and 7 bases from J; bases unmatched to any gene: 20. The CDR3 sequence is CASSSYPPGVTGGNSPLHF. CDR3 nucleotides: TGCGCCAGCAGTTCCTATCCCCCCGGAGTAACAGGGGGGAATTCACCCCTCCACTTT.

The CDR3 reads CASSSGGPHTQYF. Written as DNA, the CDR3 is TGTGCCAGCAGTTCCGGGGGACCCCATACGCAGTATTTT. This chain uses TRBV27 with TRBJ2-3, with a possible D match to TRBD2 (6 bases). Germline CDR1 and CDR2: MNHEY and SMNVEV (reference sequence). CDR3 length: 13 amino acids. The ends were cut back, 4 bases at V and 7 bases at J, with 12 bases in the middle.

This clonotype was found many times. The chain carries TRBV7-8 and TRBJ2-7, with 10 positions matching TRBD1. There are 13 residues in the CDR3. Germline V lookup: CDR1 SGHVS, CDR2 FQNEAQ. Trimming cost V 1 base and J 9 bases; bases outside gene matches: 3. In DNA, the CDR3 is TGTGCCAGCAGCTTAGGACAGGGGGCTGTGCAGTACGTC. Translated: CASSLGQGAVQYV.

The chain recombines TRBV19 with TRBJ2-3; TRBD1 aligns across 7 bases. The CDR3 spans 14 residues. Germline V gene lookup returns CDR1 LNHDA and CDR2 SQIVND (reference sequence). Trimming cost V 8 bases and J 1 base; bases outside gene matches: 6. The DNA for the CDR3 is TGTGCCAGTGAAGGGGGCGGTGGCACAGATACGCAGTATTTT. Amino acid sequence: CASEGGGGTDTQYF.

The genes are TRBV5-1 and TRBJ2-5, with D perhaps TRBD1 or TRBD2 (5 bases each). The CDR3 is 14 residues long. The V gene's germline CDR1 is SGHRS and CDR2 YFSETQ. Trimming pared 2 bases from V and 5 bases from J, leaving 13 bases between. CDR3 region: CASSFRDQDETQYF. Here the CDR3 DNA reads TGCGCCAGCAGCTTCCGGGACCAAGACGAGACCCAGTACTTC. The full variable domain, with the rest looked up from reference TRBV5-1 and TRBJ2-5, is KAGVTQTPRYLIKTRGQQVTLSCSPISGHRSVSWYQQTPGQGLQFLFEYFSETQRNKGNFPGRFSGRQFSNSRSEMNVSTLELGDSALYLCASSFRDQDETQYFGPGTRLLVL.

The rearrangement uses TRBV25-1 and TRBJ1-4; the D gene is possibly TRBD1 (5 bases). Germline V gives CDR1 MGHDK, CDR2 SYGVNS. This CDR3 has 16 amino acids. V lost 1 base, J lost 8 bases, and 17 bases lay in between. The CDR3 is CASSEWGGRLNEKLFF. CDR3 coding DNA: TGTGCCAGCAGTGAATGGGGGGGGAGGCTGAACGAAAAACTGTTTTTT.

In DNA, the CDR3 is TGTGCCAGCAGCTTACCGGGCAGGGATATCTATGGCTACACCTTC. Translated: CASSLPGRDIYGYTF. The chain couples TRBV7-6 to TRBJ1-2; D may be TRBD1 (5 bases). Trimming removed 2 bases from V and 4 bases from J, with 14 bases in between. This CDR3 spans 15 amino acids. Germline V gene sequence: CDR1 SGHVS, CDR2 FNYEAQ. Looking up the rest from reference TRBV7-6 and TRBJ1-2 gives the full variable domain: GAGVSQSPRYKVTKRGQDVALRCDPISGHVSLYWYRQALGQGPEFLTYFNYEAQQDKSGLPNDRFSAERPEGSISTLTIQRTEQRDSAMYRCASSLPGRDIYGYTFGSGTRLTVV.

The V call is TRBV7-2, the J call TRBJ2-1; D uncertain. This CDR3 region has 13 residues. Trimming stripped 4 bases from V and 6 bases from J, with 10 bases between. Looked up from germline, CDR1 is SGHTA and CDR2 is FQGNSA. The CDR3 DNA follows: TGTGCCAGCAGCTCCTCAACGGGCAATGAGCAGTTCTTC. Translated: CASSSSTGNEQFF.

This clonotype was counted many times. The rearrangement links TRBV7-6 to TRBJ2-7, with D unclear. The ends were cut back, 5 bases at V and 4 bases at J, with 9 bases in the middle. Germline V gene lookup returns CDR1 SGHVS and CDR2 FNYEAQ. The CDR3 runs to 12 residues. The CDR3 nucleotides are TGTGCCAGCAGCCCGGACGGGTACGAGCAGTACGTC. Translated, it gives CASSPDGYEQYV.

This clonotype has only a few counts. The chain is built from TRBV19 and TRBJ1-2, with D tentatively TRBD1 (5 bases). Per germline, CDR1 LNHDA and CDR2 SQIVND (reference sequence). V dropped 6 bases and J dropped 3 bases, with 14 bases sitting between them. CDR3 length: 14 residues. CDR3 in DNA: TGTGCCAGTAGCCCCTCCGGGACGGACTATGGCTACACCTTC. It translates to CASSPSGTDYGYTF. Combining the CDR3 with reference TRBV19 and TRBJ1-2 gives the whole variable domain DGGITQSPKYLFRKEGQNVTLSCEQNLNHDAMYWYRQDPGQGLRLIYYSQIVNDFQKGDIAEGYSVSREKKESFPLTVTSAQKNPTAFYLCASSPSGTDYGYTFGSGTRLTVV.

This clonotype was detected ten times or more. This rearrangement joins TRBV7-9 to TRBJ1-1, with D perhaps TRBD1 (5 bases). The CDR3 loop spans 13 amino acids. V was clipped by 1 base and J by 6 bases, with 9 bases between them. Looked up from germline, CDR1 is SEHNR and CDR2 is FQNEAQ (reference sequence). The CDR3 coding sequence is TGTGCCAGCAGCTTAGGGGGGGACCCTGAAGCTTTCTTT. It translates to CASSLGGDPEAFF.

There are a few counts of this clonotype. The chain carries TRBV7-9 and TRBJ2-7, with 9 bases that match TRBD1. Germline-derived CDR1 and CDR2 are SEHNR and FQNEAQ (reference sequence). The CDR3 has 15 residues. The junction had 5 bases not matched to a gene; V was cut back by 4 bases and J by 1 base. The CDR3 DNA follows: TGTGCCAGCAGCTCCGCCGGGACAGGGTCCTACGAGCAGTACTTC. Translating it yields CASSSAGTGSYEQYF. Supplemented by reference TRBV7-9 and TRBJ2-7, the full variable domain reads DTGVSQNPRHKITKRGQNVTFRCDPISEHNRLYWYRQTLGQGPEFLTYFQNEAQLEKSRLLSDRFSAERPKGSFSTLEIQRTEQGDSAMYLCASSSAGTGSYEQYFGPGTRLTVT.

This clonotype was detected a few times. The V gene is TRBV7-9, the J gene TRBJ1-5, with D possibly TRBD1 on 5 matching bases. V lost 1 base to trimming and J lost 0 bases, with 7 bases between them. The CDR3 consists of 15 residues. CDR1 SEHNR and CDR2 FQNEAQ come from the germline V gene (reference sequence). The CDR3 region is CASSLVGVSNQPQHF. The CDR3 DNA reads as TGTGCCAGCAGCTTAGTGGGGGTTAGCAATCAGCCCCAGCATTTT.

This clonotype was detected many times. The chain's CDR3 is CASSPFTGEQETQYF. The CDR3 DNA is TGTGCCAGCAGTCCCTTTACAGGGGAACAAGAGACCCAGTACTTC. V is TRBV7-6 and J is TRBJ2-5; 7 bases fit TRBD1. This CDR3 is built from 15 residues. V trimming: 6 bases; J trimming: 2 bases; junction bases outside the gene matches: 9. Germline CDR1 is SGHVS and CDR2 is FNYEAQ.

This clonotype was recorded only once. The chain has TRBV12-3 or TRBV12-4 and TRBJ1-5; a possible D gene is TRBD1 (5 bases). CDR3 length equals 17 residues. V dropped 3 bases and J dropped 0 bases, with 15 bases sitting between them. CDR3 DNA: TGTGCCAGCAGTTTTGGGACGGAAGCCTATAGCAATCAGCCCCAGCATTTT. Its protein is CASSFGTEAYSNQPQHF.

This chain uses TRBV7-9 with TRBJ2-2; weak D call: TRBD2 (5 bases). The germline V and J ends were trimmed by 9 bases and 4 bases, with 15 bases remaining between them. This CDR3 has 14 amino acids. The germline gives CDR1 SEHNR, CDR2 FQNEAQ (reference sequence). CDR3 amino acids: CARESRGITGELFF. As DNA, the CDR3 is TGTGCCAGAGAAAGTAGAGGGATCACCGGGGAGCTGTTTTTT.

The V call is TRBV6-1, the J call TRBJ2-1; the D call may be TRBD1 or TRBD2 (5 bases each). The CDR3 is 13 residues long. The germline V and J ends were trimmed by 7 bases and 10 bases, with 17 bases remaining between them. Germline values: CDR1 MNHNS, CDR2 SASEGT. CDR3 in DNA: TGTGCCAGCACCTTAACTAGGGGAGACGAGCAGTTCTTC. It yields the protein CASTLTRGDEQFF.